The 23 T cell receptor beta chains below were found in one sample sequenced in a study of T-cell reconstitution after alpha-beta-depleted transplantation in children. Study results and limitations: T-cell numbers and diversity one year post-transplant derived largely from freshly generated T cells.

These receptors lack a known antigen. TCRbeta library construction was performed incorporating unique molecular identifiers. TCRdb recomputed calls from the PCR reads with MiXCR, one row per CDR3 protein. There are around 270,000 distinct CDR3 sequences in the sample; around 7.1% occur only once, and approximately 9.6% lies in the top ten. The sequences come from peripheral blood, collected 360 days after TCRalphabeta/CD19-depleted stem cell transplant. The origin of the receptors is a female patient aged 2 to 10 who had a stem cell transplant for Fanconi anemia, so the T cells may come from the graft donor.

In this sample, this clonotype turned up many times. The chain combines TRBV9 with TRBJ2-7; TRBD2 aligns across 8 bases. Germline V gene data show CDR1 as SGDLS and CDR2 as YYNGEE. CDR3 length: 15 amino acids. Unmatched junction bases numbered 11, after V lost 2 bases and J lost 7 bases. CDR3 coding DNA: TGTGCCAGCAGCGTGTCAAGCGGGGGTTCAGGGGAGCAGTACTTC. Its protein product is CASSVSSGGSGEQYF.

This clonotype was seen more than once but under ten times. The rearrangement links TRBV5-5 to TRBJ1-1, with D uncertain. V lost 0 bases and J lost 6, with 15 bases in between. The CDR3 is 15 residues long. CDR1 is SGHKS and CDR2 is YYEKEE in the germline V gene (reference sequence). CDR3 bases: TGTGCCAGCAGCTTGGGGGCTCCAACGCGGTCTGAAGCTTTCTTT. Its protein is CASSLGAPTRSEAFF.

This clonotype has a count of ten or more. J is TRBJ2-3 and V is TRBV5-1; 8 bases align to TRBD1. With V trimmed by 4 bases and J by 3 bases, 10 bases remained unmatched. CDR3 length equals 16 residues. CDR1 is SGHRS, CDR2 YFSETQ, per germline. CDR3 sequence (DNA): TGCGCCAGCAGCCCCACATCAGGGGGCTCTACAGATACGCAGTATTTT. It codes for CASSPTSGGSTDTQYF.

The chain combines TRBV7-2 with TRBJ2-5, with TRBD2 identical over 12 bases. This CDR3 contains 14 residues. Trimming took 5 bases from V and 7 from J; bases not matched to a gene: 5. Germline lookup yields CDR1 SGHTA and CDR2 FQGNSA. CDR3 protein: CASSPASGGGTQYF. The CDR3 nucleotides are TGTGCCAGCAGCCCAGCTAGCGGGGGGGGGACCCAGTACTTC.

This clonotype was detected only a few times. The J gene is TRBJ2-7, the V gene TRBV6-5, with D uncertain. Germline-derived CDR1 and CDR2 are MNHEY and SVGAGI. Trimming removed 0 bases at V and 2 bases at J, with 17 bases between. This CDR3 is built from 17 residues. CDR3 amino acids: CASSYSGRAATTYEQYF. The DNA of the CDR3 is TGTGCCAGCAGTTACTCCGGCCGTGCCGCCACAACCTACGAGCAGTACTTC.

This clonotype was picked up many times. The chain carries TRBV9 and TRBJ2-2; 8 positions agree with TRBD2. The V segment lost 0 bases and the J segment 4 bases; nucleotides outside the gene matches: 2. Germline V gene sequence: CDR1 SGDLS, CDR2 YYNGEE. This CDR3 contains 15 residues. CDR3 amino acids: CASSVEAGGTGELFF. Here the CDR3 DNA reads TGTGCCAGCAGCGTAGAGGCGGGAGGCACCGGGGAGCTGTTTTTT. Combining the CDR3 with reference TRBV9 and TRBJ2-2 gives the whole variable domain DSGVTQTPKHLITATGQRVTLRCSPRSGDLSVYWYQQSLDQGLQFLIQYYNGEERAKGNILERFSAQQFPDLHSELNLSSLELGDSALYFCASSVEAGGTGELFFGEGSRLTVL.

This clonotype has ten or more counts. The rearrangement uses TRBV10-3 and TRBJ2-3; D is uncertain. The V and J ends lost 4 bases and 0 bases respectively, with 2 bases between them. The CDR3 is 12 amino acids. Germline V gives CDR1 ENHRY, CDR2 SYGVKD. CDR3: CAISASTDTQYF. The DNA of the CDR3 is TGTGCCATCAGTGCTAGCACAGATACGCAGTATTTT.

This sequence joins TRBV6-4 and TRBJ2-3; D is perhaps TRBD1 or TRBD2 (6 bases each). The CDR3 has 16 amino acids. From germline, CDR1 is MRHNA and CDR2 SNTAGT. The ends were cut back, 0 bases at V and 2 bases at J, with 12 bases in the middle. The CDR3, as DNA: TGTGCCAGCAGTGACTCCGGGGGCGCCCCCACAGATACGCAGTATTTT. Protein sequence: CASSDSGGAPTDTQYF.

The table lists this clonotype with many counts. The chain recombines TRBV20-1 with TRBJ2-3; 9 bases match TRBD2. V lost 3 bases to trimming and J lost 1 base; unmatched junction nucleotides: 5. The CDR3 is 15 residues long. Per germline, CDR1 DFQATT and CDR2 SNEGSKA (reference sequence). The CDR3 loop reads CSARAPSGGTDTQYF. CDR3 nucleotides: TGCAGTGCTAGGGCCCCTAGCGGGGGCACAGATACGCAGTATTTT.

J is TRBJ2-3 and V is TRBV11-2, with D perhaps TRBD2 (6 bases). There are 15 residues in the CDR3. The V gene lost 2 bases and the J gene lost 2 bases, with 11 bases spanning the gap. Germline CDR1 is SGHAT and CDR2 is FQNNGV. In DNA form, the CDR3 reads TGTGCCAGCAGCTTACGACTAGGCTACACAGATACGCAGTATTTT. This gives the protein CASSLRLGYTDTQYF.

In this sample, this clonotype turned up many times. The chain joins TRBV6-2 or TRBV6-3 to TRBJ2-5; no clear D gene. Germline lookup yields CDR1 MNHEY and CDR2 SVGEGT. This CDR3 has 13 amino acids. V was clipped by 0 bases and J by 7 bases, with 9 bases between them. The CDR3 nucleotides read TGTGCCAGCAGTTACTCCTTAGATGGGACCCAGTACTTC. It codes for CASSYSLDGTQYF.

The rearrangement links TRBV20-1 to TRBJ1-2; D may be TRBD1 (5 bases). This CDR3 contains 14 residues. Germline CDR1 and CDR2: DFQATT and SNEGSKA (reference sequence). The V and J ends lost 3 bases and 2 bases respectively, with 13 bases between them. The CDR3 spells CSASDTGLNYGYTF. The CDR3 DNA follows: TGCAGTGCTAGTGATACAGGATTAAACTATGGCTACACCTTC.

The CDR3 nucleotides read TGTGCCATCAGTGAGCTGCACACAGATACGCAGTATTTT. Protein sequence: CAISELHTDTQYF. The rearrangement links TRBV10-3 to TRBJ2-3, with D uncertain. The CDR3 length is 13 residues. Germline loops: CDR1 ENHRY, CDR2 SYGVKD. V was shortened by 2 bases and J by 2 bases, with 5 bases between the two germline ends.

This clonotype was seen a handful of times. V gene TRBV20-1 combines with J gene TRBJ2-1, with a tentative D call TRBD2 (7 bases). V lost 7 bases to trimming and J lost 5 bases, with 18 bases between them. Germline V lookup: CDR1 DFQATT, CDR2 SNEGSKA (reference sequence). This CDR3 has 14 residues. CDR3 in amino acids: CSDRPGGLNNEQFF. The CDR3 DNA is TGCAGTGACCGACCCGGGGGGCTCAACAATGAGCAGTTCTTC.

This clonotype came up many times. The chain employs TRBV12-3 or TRBV12-4 and TRBJ2-5; D might be TRBD1 (7 bases). The CDR3 is 15 residues long. Deletions cut 5 bases from V and 5 bases from J, with 18 bases between. The CDR3 coding sequence is TGTGCCAGCAGTCCCACAGGGGACTGGTGGGAGACCCAGTACTTC. Translation gives CASSPTGDWWETQYF.

This clonotype turned up a few times. This rearrangement joins TRBV6-1 to TRBJ2-1, with a weak D call TRBD1 (5 bases). Trimming removed 6 bases from V and 7 bases from J, with 16 bases in between. The germline gives CDR1 MNHNS, CDR2 SASEGT. The CDR3 loop spans 14 amino acids. CDR3 residues: CASSLPRQQNEQFF. The CDR3 nucleotides are TGTGCCAGCAGCCTACCCAGACAGCAAAATGAGCAGTTCTTC.

This clonotype was seen at least ten times. The chain couples TRBV29-1 to TRBJ2-5; D possibly corresponds to TRBD1 (6 bases). Deletions cut 4 bases from V and 1 base from J, with 10 bases between. CDR1 is SQVTM and CDR2 is ANQGSEA in the germline V gene. The CDR3 has 13 residues. CDR3 in DNA: TGCAGCGTTGCCCGGACAGTCCAAGAGACCCAGTACTTC. This codes for CSVARTVQETQYF.

This clonotype was detected ten times or more. The chain is built from TRBV7-6 and TRBJ1-1, with D perhaps TRBD1 (5 bases). V gave up 1 base and J gave up 6 bases, with 9 bases separating them. Germline V gene sequence: CDR1 SGHVS, CDR2 FNYEAQ. The CDR3 is 13 amino acids. CDR3 sequence: CASSLVRGAEAFF. The CDR3 coding sequence is TGTGCCAGCAGCTTAGTAAGGGGAGCTGAAGCTTTCTTT.

This clonotype was observed many times. This chain uses TRBV10-3 with TRBJ2-3, with 9 positions matching TRBD1. The CDR3 contains 15 residues. V lost 11 bases and J lost 0; bases outside the gene matches: 9. CDR1 ENHRY and CDR2 SYGVKD come from the germline V gene. As DNA, the CDR3 is TGTGCCCTTGGACGGGGGACAGGGAGCACAGATACGCAGTATTTT. This translates into CALGRGTGSTDTQYF.

This clonotype was counted ten times or more. The chain combines TRBV20-1 with TRBJ2-2; D tentatively reads TRBD1 or TRBD2 (5 bases each). Per germline, CDR1 DFQATT and CDR2 SNEGSKA (reference sequence). Trimming removed 0 bases at V and 5 bases at J, with 16 bases between. CDR3 length equals 16 residues. CDR3 coding DNA: TGCAGTGCTAGAGATCAGGGAGCGGCCACAACCGGGGAGCTGTTTTTT. It specifies CSARDQGAATTGELFF.

This clonotype was detected ten times or more. CDR3 sequence: CASSSTQYQETQYF. The DNA for the CDR3 is TGTGCCAGCAGTTCCACTCAATATCAAGAGACCCAGTACTTC. V usage is TRBV27 and J usage is TRBJ2-5; D gene unclear. CDR1 is MNHEY, CDR2 SMNVEV, per germline (reference sequence). Between the trimmed V and J ends, which lost 4 bases and 2 bases, there was a span of 11 bases. The CDR3 contains 14 residues.

This clonotype was observed at least ten times. The chain couples TRBV20-1 to TRBJ1-3; no clear D gene. This CDR3 is 14 amino acids long. V lost 2 bases and J 2 bases, leaving 10 bases between the germline ends. Germline CDR1 reads DFQATT; CDR2 reads SNEGSKA (reference sequence). In DNA form, the CDR3 reads TGCAGTGCTAGACCGCCAATCGCTGGAAACACCATATATTTT. Translated: CSARPPIAGNTIYF.

This clonotype has just a few counts. This chain's CDR3 is CASSTTGTGDYEQYF. The CDR3 coding sequence is TGTGCCAGCAGTACAACCGGGACAGGGGATTACGAGCAGTACTTC. The chain uses TRBV6-2 or TRBV6-3 and TRBJ2-7; TRBD1 agrees at 10 bases. This CDR3 is 15 amino acids long. In germline, CDR1 is MNHEY, CDR2 SVGEGT. V was clipped by 5 bases and J by 4 bases; unmatched bases: 8.